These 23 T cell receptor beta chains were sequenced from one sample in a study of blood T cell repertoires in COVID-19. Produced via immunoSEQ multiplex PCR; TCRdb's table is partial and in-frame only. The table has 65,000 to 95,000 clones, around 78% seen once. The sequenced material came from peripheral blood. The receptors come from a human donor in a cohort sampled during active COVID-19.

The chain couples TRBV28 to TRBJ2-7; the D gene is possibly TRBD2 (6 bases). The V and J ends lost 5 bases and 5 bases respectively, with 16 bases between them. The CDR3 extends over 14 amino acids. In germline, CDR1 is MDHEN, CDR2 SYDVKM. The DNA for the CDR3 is TGTGCCAGCAGTACTCCGGGGGACCCTCACGAGCAGTACTTC. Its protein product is CASSTPGDPHEQYF.

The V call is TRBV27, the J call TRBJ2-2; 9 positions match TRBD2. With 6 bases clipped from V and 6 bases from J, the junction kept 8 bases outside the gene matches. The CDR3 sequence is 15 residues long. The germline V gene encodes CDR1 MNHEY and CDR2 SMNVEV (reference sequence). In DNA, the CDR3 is TGTGCCAGCAGAAGACTAGCGGAGATTCCCGGGGAGCTGTTTTTT. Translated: CASRRLAEIPGELFF.

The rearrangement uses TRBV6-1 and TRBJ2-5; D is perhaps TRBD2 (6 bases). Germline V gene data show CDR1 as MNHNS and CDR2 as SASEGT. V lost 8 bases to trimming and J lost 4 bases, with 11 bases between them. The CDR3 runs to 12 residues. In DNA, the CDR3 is TGTGCCAGCGCCACGGGGGTAGAGACCCAGTACTTC. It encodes CASATGVETQYF.

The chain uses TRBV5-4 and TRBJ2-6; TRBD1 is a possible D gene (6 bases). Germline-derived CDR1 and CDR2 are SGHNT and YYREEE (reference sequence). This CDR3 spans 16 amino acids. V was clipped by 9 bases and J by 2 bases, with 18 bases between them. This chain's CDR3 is CATQKGHTTGANVLTF. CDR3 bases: TGTGCCACTCAAAAGGGACACACTACTGGGGCCAACGTCCTGACTTTC.

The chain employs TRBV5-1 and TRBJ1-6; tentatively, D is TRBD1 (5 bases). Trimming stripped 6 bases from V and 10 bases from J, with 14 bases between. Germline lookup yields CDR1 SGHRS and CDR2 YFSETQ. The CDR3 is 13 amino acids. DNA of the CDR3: TGCGCCAGCAAGTTAGGGGAAAACTCACCCCTCCACTTT. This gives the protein CASKLGENSPLHF. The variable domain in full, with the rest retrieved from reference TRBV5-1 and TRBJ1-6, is KAGVTQTPRYLIKTRGQQVTLSCSPISGHRSVSWYQQTPGQGLQFLFEYFSETQRNKGNFPGRFSGRQFSNSRSEMNVSTLELGDSALYLCASKLGENSPLHFGNGTRLTVT.

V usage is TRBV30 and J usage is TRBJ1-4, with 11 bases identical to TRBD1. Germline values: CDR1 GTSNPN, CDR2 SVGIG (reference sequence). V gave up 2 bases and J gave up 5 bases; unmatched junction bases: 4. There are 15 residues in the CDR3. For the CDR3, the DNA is TGTGCCTGGAGTATTTGGGACAGGGGGAATGAAAAACTGTTTTTT. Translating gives CAWSIWDRGNEKLFF.

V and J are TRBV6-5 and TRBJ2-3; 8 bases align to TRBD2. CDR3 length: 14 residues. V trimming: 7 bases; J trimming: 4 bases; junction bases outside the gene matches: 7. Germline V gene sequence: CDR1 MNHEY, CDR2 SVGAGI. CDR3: CASKPSGYSDTQYF. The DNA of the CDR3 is TGTGCCAGCAAACCTAGCGGGTACTCAGATACGCAGTATTTT.

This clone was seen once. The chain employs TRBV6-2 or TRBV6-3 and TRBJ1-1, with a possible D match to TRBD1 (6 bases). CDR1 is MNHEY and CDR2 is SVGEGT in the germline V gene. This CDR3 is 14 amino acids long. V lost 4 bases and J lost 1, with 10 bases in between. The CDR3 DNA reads TGTGCCAGCAGTTCTTGGACAGCGAACACTGAAGCTTTCTTT. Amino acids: CASSSWTANTEAFF.

Here the CDR3 DNA reads TGTGCCAGCAGCCGAGTGGGGGGAGGAAACACCATATATTTT. This sequence encodes CASSRVGGGNTIYF. J is TRBJ1-3 and V is TRBV27; a possible D gene is TRBD1 (5 bases). This CDR3 is 14 amino acids long. V was cut by 6 bases and J by 4 bases, with 13 bases left in between. The germline V gene has CDR1 MNHEY and CDR2 SMNVEV (reference sequence).

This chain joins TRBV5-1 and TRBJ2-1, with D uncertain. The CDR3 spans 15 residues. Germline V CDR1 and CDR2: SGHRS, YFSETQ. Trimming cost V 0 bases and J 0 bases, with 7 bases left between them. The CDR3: CASSLAAVSYNEQFF. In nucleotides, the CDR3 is TGCGCCAGCAGCTTGGCCGCAGTCTCCTACAATGAGCAGTTCTTC.

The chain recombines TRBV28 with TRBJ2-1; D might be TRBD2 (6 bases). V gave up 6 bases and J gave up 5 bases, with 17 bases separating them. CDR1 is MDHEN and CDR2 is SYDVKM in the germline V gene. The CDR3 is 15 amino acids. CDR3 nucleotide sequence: TGTGCCAGCAGGGGGCGGGATCTTAGTCACAATGAGCAGTTCTTC. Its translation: CASRGRDLSHNEQFF.

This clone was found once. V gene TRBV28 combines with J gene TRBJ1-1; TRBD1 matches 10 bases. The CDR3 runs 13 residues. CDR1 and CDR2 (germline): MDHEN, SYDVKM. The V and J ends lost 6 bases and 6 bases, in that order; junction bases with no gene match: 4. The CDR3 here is CASRGTGVPEAFF. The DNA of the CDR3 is TGTGCCAGCAGAGGGACAGGGGTACCTGAAGCTTTCTTT.

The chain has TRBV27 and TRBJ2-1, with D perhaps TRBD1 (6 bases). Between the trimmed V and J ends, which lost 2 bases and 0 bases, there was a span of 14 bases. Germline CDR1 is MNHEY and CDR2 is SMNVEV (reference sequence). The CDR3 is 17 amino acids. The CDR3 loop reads CASSLIRGQFSYNEQFF. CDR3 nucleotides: TGTGCCAGCAGTTTAATCAGGGGCCAATTCTCCTACAATGAGCAGTTCTTC.

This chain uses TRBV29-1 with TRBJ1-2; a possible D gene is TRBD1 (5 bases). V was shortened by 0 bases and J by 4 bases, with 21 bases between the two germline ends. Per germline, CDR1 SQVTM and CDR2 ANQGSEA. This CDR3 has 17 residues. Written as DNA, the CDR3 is TGCAGCGTTGAAGAATCCAAACCATGGGGGGAAGGCTATGGCTACACCTTC. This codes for CSVEESKPWGEGYGYTF. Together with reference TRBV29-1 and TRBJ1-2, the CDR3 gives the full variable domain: SAVISQKPSRDICQRGTSLTIQCQVDSQVTMMFWYRQQPGQSLTLIATANQGSEATYESGFVIDKFPISRPNLTFSTLTVSNMSPEDSSIYLCSVEESKPWGEGYGYTFGSGTRLTVV.

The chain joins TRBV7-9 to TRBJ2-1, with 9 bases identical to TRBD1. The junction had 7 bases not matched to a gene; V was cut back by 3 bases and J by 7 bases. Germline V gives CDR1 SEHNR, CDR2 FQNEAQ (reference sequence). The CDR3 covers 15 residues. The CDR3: CASSFPEQGANEQFF. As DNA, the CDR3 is TGTGCCAGCAGCTTCCCGGAACAGGGGGCTAATGAGCAGTTCTTC.

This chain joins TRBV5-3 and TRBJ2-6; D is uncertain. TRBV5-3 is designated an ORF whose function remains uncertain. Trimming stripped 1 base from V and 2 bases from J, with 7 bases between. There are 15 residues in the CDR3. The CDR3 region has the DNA TGTGCCAGAAGCTTGAGTGGGCCTGGGGCCAACGTCCTGACTTTC. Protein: CARSLSGPGANVLTF.

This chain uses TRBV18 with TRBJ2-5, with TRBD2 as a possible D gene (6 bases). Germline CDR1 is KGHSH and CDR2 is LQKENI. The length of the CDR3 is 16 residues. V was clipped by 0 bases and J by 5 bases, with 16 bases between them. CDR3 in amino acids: CASSPPLREVGETQYF. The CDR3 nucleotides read TGTGCCAGCTCACCACCGCTCAGGGAGGTGGGGGAGACCCAGTACTTC.

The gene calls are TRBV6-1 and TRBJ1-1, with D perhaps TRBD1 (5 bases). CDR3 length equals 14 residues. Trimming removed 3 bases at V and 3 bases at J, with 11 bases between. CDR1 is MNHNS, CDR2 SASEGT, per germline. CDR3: CASSEGGFYTEAFF. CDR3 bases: TGTGCCAGCAGTGAGGGGGGTTTCTACACTGAAGCTTTCTTT.

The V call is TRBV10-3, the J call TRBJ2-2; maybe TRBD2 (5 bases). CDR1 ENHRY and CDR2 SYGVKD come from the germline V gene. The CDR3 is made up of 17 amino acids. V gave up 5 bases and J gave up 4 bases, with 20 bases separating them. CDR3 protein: CAISPARTTRGTGELFF. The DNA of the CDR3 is TGTGCCATCAGTCCAGCCAGGACCACCCGGGGCACCGGGGAGCTGTTTTTT.

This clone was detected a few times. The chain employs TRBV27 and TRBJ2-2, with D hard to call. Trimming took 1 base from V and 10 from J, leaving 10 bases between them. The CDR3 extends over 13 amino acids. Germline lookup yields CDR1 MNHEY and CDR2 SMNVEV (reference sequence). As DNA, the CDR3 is TGTGCCAGCAGTTTATGGGCCGGCGAGGAGCTGTTTTTT. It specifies CASSLWAGEELFF.

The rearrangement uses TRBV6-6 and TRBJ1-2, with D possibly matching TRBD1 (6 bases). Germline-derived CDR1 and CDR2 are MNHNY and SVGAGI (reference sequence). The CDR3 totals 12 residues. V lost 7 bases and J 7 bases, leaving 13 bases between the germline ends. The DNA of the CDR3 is TGTGCCAGCACCAACTCAGGGGTTGGCTACACCTTC. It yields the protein CASTNSGVGYTF.

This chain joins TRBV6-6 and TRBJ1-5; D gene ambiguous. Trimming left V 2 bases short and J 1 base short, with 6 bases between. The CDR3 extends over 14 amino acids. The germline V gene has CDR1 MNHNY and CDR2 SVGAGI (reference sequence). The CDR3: CASSYSSSNQPQHF. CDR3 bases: TGTGCCAGCAGTTACAGCTCGAGCAATCAGCCCCAGCATTTT.

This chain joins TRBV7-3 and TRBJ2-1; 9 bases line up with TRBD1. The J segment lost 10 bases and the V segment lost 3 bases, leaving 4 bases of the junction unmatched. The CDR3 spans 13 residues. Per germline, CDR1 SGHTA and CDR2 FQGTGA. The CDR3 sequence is CASSLDRGSEQFF. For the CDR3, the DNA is TGTGCCAGCAGCTTGGACAGGGGAAGCGAGCAGTTCTTC. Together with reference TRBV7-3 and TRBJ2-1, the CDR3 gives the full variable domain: GAGVSQTPSNKVTEKGKYVELRCDPISGHTALYWYRQSLGQGPEFLIYFQGTGAADDSGLPNDRFFAVRPEGSVSTLKIQRTERGDSAVYLCASSLDRGSEQFFGPGTRLTVL.